This T cell receptor (beta chain) was identified during a study of T cell responses to AZD1222 COVID-19 vaccine (dated by TCRdb to the early 2020s). With respect to the entire study: A total of just over 230 trial participants underwent TCR sequencing, of whom more than 200 had received two doses of AZD1222 and 26 had received two doses of the MenACWY control vaccine. Trial participants were enrolled into age subgroups of 18-55, 56-69 and 70-plus years, which contained 148, 28 and 57 TCR-sequenced participants, respectively. Broader findings and caveats from the paper: Because no day 14 peak-response samples were available, the repertoires could be characterized only after the peak T cell response. Participants were mostly white British and included more females than males, and it was suggested by the authors that clonal diversity may have been underestimated. In the small 56-69-year group, the increase in depth fell short of significance, most likely because of low power. The whole spike protein was spanned by vaccine-associated CD4 TCRs, and dominant responses were seen in regions 160-218 and 743-854. Epitopes outside the regions mutated in the B.1.351 and B.1.1.7 variants were reportedly recognized by nearly half of the unique spike-specific TCRs. A significant rise in spike-specific TCR breadth and depth was observed after two AZD1222 doses relative to day 0 and relative to MenACWY recipients. Conclusions about previously exposed vaccinees were limited because only 5 or 6 AZD1222 recipients were SARS-CoV-2 seropositive at baseline.

This clone was seen only a few times. There is no known antigen for this receptor. Base qualities are not recorded, but no much larger clone differs from it by a single base. Read against the paper, the sample's time point label means: about 28 days (+/-7) after the second vaccine dose. AZD1222 recipients whose second dose came at about 4 weeks and those whose second dose came at about 12 weeks were combined into one group, since spike-specific TCR depth and breadth did not differ between the two schedules. Samples from vaccinated people were obtained from the UK trials COV001 and COV002, which included a single-blind randomized controlled phase 2/3 trial of AZD1222 (ChAdOx1 nCoV-19) in healthy adults. For TCRbeta chain sequencing, PBMC samples were collected from trial participants at day 0 and at day 28 after the second dose. The CDR3, from cysteine to phenylalanine, totals 14 residues. The read is trimmed to its CDR3 DNA, 42 bases read in frame from base 1. The germline V gene sets CDR1 to SGHRS and CDR2 to YFSETQ. The trim is 2 bases for V and 4 bases for J, with a gap of 9 bases between the germline ends.

The CDR3 regions of human TCRbeta chains were analyzed by immunosequencing. On the authors' methods: TCRs in the repertoires were matched against a reference library of SARS-CoV-2-specific TCRs that had been generated with the MIRA antigen-specificity platform. Breadth meant the fraction of unique TCRs that were SARS-CoV-2-associated, whereas depth meant the fraction of total T cells that were SARS-CoV-2-associated. Using the MIRA data, each spike-specific TCR was mapped to the spike region that the TCR reacts to and placed in a CD4 or CD8 class. Log10-transformed breadth and depth values were compared by one-way ANOVA with Sidak's multiple comparisons tests. Drawn from immuneACCESS, this table holds only the in-frame rearrangements with V and J called that TCRdb kept. Clones are partly lost; checked studies trace under half to an unresolved V gene and leave the rest unexplained. The V and J calls and clone size come from that table; D and trimming were worked out from the DNA. The sample records approximately 150,000 clones, 70% to 90% of which are singletons. Of the sample, around 4.4% falls within the top ten clones.

The sample consisted of peripheral blood, taken 28 days after the second AZD1222 dose. The TCR was taken from an adult who received the AZD1222 COVID-19 vaccine. The sequence links TRBV5-1 to TRBJ1-4; no D gene can be assigned with confidence. The DNA is as follows: TGCGCCAGCAGCTTTGCCCCCGGTAATGAAAAACTGTTTTTT. Its protein reads: CASSFAPGNEKLFF. With all but the CDR3 taken from the reference TRBV5-1 and TRBJ1-4 genes, the full variable domain is: KAGVTQTPRYLIKTRGQQVTLSCSPISGHRSVSWYQQTPGQGLQFLFEYFSETQRNKGNFPGRFSGRQFSNSRSEMNVSTLELGDSALYLCASSFAPGNEKLFFGSGTQLSVL.